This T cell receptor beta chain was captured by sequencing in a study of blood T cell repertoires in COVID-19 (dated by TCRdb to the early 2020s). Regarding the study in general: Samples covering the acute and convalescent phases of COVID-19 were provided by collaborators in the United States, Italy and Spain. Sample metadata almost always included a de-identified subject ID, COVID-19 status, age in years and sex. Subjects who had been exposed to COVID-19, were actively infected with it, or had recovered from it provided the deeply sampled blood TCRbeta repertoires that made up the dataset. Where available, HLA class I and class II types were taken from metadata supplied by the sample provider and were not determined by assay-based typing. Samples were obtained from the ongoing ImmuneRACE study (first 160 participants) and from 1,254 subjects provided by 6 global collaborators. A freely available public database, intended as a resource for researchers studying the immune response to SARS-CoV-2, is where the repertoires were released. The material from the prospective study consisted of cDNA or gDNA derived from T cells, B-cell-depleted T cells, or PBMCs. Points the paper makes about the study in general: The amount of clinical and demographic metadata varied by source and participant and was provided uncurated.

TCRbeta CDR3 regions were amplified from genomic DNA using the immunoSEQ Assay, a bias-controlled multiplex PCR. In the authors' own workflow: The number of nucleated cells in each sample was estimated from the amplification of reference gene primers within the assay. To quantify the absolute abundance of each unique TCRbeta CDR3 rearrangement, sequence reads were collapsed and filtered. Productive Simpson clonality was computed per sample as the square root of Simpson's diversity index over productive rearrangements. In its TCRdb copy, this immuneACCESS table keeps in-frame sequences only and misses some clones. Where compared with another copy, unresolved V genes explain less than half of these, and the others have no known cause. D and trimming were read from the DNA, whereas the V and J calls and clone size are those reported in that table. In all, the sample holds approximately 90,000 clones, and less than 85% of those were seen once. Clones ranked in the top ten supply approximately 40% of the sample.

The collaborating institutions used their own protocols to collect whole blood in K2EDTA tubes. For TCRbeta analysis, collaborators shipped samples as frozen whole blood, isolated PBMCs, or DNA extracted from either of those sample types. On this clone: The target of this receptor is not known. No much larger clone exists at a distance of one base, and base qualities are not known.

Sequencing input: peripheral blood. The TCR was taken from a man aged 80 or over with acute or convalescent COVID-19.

The DNA sequence is TGTGCCAGCAGCCCGAGGGAGGGGAACACTGAAGCTTTCTTT. Translated, this gives CASSPREGNTEAFF. The chain uses TRBV3-1 (or the pseudogene TRBV3-2) and TRBJ1-1, with no reliable assignment of the D segment. A distance of 10 bases separates the germline ends of V and J, which lose 4 bases and 1 base respectively. The germline V gene (reference sequence) provides CDR1 LGHDT and CDR2 YNNKEL. From its cysteine to its phenylalanine, the CDR3 spans 14 amino acids. Only the CDR3 DNA is retained, 42 bases long and in frame from the first base.